The T cell receptor beta chain under discussion was sequenced for a study of CXCR3 chemokines and chemotherapy response in bladder cancer (dated by TCRdb to 2021 to 2024). For the wider study: The study set out to examine whether the activity of the CXCR3 chemokine system within tumors predicted response to chemotherapy in human bladder cancer.

Receptor libraries were prepared by PCR. Sequencing was performed on an Illumina HiSeq 2500. The raw public data were reprocessed by TCRdb itself: fastp quality trimming at Q25, MiXCR clonotype calling, in-frame beta chains only. Duplicate CDR3 protein sequences are folded into a single record with the most common DNA and genes. A total of over a thousand distinct CDR3 sequences appear in this sample, around 5.5% of them only once. Around a sixth of the sample comes from the top ten. The germline V gene sets CDR1 to MNHEY and CDR2 to SVGEGT. Including the terminal cysteine and phenylalanine, the CDR3 comprises 15 residues. This entry keeps only the CDR3 DNA: 45 bases, framed from base 1. V is trimmed back by 5 bases and J by 7 bases, and the junction contains 10 bases that no gene match accounts for. By sample share, this clonotype is medium-sized (0.01 to 0.1%). The clone's antigen remains unknown. No base quality values were provided; no much bigger clone lies one nucleotide off.

This receptor chain uses TRBV6-2 or TRBV6-3 and TRBJ2-7, with 11 middle bases fitting TRBD1. The sequence was obtained from a human donor with bladder cancer that responded to neoadjuvant chemotherapy. The specimen was obtained from a patient whose treatment included neoadjuvant chemotherapy. The CDR3 corresponds to CASSRWTGGAAEQYF. The DNA sequence is as follows: TGTGCCAGCAGTCGTTGGACAGGGGGCGCAGCTGAGCAGTACTTC.